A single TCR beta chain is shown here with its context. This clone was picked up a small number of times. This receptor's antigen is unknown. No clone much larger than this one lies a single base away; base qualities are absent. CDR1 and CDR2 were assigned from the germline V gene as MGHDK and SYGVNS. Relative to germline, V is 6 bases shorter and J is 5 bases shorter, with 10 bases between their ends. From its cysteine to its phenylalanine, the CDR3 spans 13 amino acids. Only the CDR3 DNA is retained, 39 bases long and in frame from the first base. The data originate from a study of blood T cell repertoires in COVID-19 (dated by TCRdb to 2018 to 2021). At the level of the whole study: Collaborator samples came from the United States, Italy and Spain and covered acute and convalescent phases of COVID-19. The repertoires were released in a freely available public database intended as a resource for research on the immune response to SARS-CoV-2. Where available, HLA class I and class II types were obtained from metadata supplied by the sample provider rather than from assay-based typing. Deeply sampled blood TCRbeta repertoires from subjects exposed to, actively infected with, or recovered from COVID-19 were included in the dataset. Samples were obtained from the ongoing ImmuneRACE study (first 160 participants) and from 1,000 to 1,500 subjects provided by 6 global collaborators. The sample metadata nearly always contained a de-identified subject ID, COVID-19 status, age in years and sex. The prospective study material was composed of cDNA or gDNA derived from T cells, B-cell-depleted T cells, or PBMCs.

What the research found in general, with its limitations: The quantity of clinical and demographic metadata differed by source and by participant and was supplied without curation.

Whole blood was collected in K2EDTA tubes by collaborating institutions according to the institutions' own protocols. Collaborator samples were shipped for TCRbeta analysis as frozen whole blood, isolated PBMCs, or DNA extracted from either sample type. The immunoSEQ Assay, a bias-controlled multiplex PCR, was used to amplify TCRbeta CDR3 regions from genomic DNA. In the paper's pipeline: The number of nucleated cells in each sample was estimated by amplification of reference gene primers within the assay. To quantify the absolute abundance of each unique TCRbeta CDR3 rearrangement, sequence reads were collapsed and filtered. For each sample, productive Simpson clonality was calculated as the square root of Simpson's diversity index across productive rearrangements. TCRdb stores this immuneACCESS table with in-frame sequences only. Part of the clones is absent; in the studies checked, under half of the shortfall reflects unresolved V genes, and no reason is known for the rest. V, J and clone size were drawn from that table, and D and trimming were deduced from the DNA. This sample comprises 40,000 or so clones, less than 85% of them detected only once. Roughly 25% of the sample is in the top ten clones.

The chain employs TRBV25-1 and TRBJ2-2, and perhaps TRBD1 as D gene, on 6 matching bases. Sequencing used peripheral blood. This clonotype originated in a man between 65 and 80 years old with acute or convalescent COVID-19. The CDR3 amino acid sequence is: CASRGRGTGELFF. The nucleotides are TGTGCCAGCAGGGGTAGGGGGACCGGGGAGCTGTTTTTT.